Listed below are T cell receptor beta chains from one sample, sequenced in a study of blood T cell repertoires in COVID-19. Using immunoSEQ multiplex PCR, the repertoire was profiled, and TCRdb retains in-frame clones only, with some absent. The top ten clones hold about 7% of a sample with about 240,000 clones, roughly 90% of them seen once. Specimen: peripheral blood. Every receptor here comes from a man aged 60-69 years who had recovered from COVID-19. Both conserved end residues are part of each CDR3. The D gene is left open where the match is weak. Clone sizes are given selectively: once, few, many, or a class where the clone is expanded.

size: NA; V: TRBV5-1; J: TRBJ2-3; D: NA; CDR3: CASSLGRSTDTQYF; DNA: TGCGCCAGCAGCTTGGGCAGGAGCACAGATACGCAGTATTTT
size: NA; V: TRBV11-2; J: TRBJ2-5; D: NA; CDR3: CASSLTPRGQETQYF; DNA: TGTGCCAGCAGCTTAACACCGAGGGGGCAAGAGACCCAGTACTTC
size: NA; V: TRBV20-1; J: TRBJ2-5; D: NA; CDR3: CSARDLPTQYF; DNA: TGCAGTGCTAGAGATCTACCGACCCAGTACTTC
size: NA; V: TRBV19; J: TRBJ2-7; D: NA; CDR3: CASSGSSGITYEQYF; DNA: TGTGCCAGTAGTGGGAGTAGCGGCATTACCTACGAGCAGTACTTC
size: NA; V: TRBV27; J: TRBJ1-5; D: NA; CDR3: CASSPTSGRANQPQHF; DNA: TGTGCCAGCAGTCCCACCTCGGGGAGGGCAAATCAGCCCCAGCATTTT
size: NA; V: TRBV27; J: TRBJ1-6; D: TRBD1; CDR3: CASSTGQGYNSPLHF; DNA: TGTGCCAGCAGTACAGGACAGGGGTATAATTCACCCCTCCACTTT
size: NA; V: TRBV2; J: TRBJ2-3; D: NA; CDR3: CASSSSVRAIDTQYF; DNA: TGTGCCAGCAGTTCAAGCGTTAGAGCAATAGATACGCAGTATTTT
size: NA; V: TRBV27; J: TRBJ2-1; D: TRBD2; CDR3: CASSPGTSGGVGEQFF; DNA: TGTGCCAGCAGTCCGGGGACTAGCGGGGGGGTCGGCGAGCAGTTCTTC
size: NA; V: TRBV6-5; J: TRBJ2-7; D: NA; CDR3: CASSTNSFPYEQYF; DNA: TGTGCCAGCAGCACCAACTCATTCCCCTACGAGCAGTACTTC
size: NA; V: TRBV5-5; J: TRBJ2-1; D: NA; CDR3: CASSFSVSGPYNEQFF; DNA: TGTGCCAGCAGCTTCAGTGTCAGCGGCCCCTACAATGAGCAGTTCTTC
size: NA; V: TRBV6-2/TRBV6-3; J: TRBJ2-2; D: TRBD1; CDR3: CASSPQDRAVGELFF; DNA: TGTGCCAGCAGTCCCCAAGACAGGGCCGTCGGGGAGCTGTTTTTT
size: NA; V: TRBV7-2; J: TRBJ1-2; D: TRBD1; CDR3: CASSAGTGGYGYTF; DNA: TGTGCCAGCAGCGCCGGGACAGGGGGCTATGGCTACACCTTC
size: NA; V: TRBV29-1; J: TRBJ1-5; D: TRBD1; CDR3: CSVAGQGNQPQHF; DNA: TGCAGCGTTGCGGGACAGGGCAATCAGCCCCAGCATTTT
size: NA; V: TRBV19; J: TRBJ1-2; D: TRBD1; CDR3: CAIQGADRPGYGYTF; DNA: TGTGCCATCCAGGGGGCGGACCGCCCCGGCTATGGCTACACCTTC
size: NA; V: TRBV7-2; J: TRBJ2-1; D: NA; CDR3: CASSSTSLGEQFF; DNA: TGTGCCAGCAGCTCCACTAGTCTCGGGGAGCAGTTCTTC
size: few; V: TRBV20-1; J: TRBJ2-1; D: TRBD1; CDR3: CSANEEDDRAGYEQFF; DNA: TGCAGTGCTAATGAGGAGGACGACAGGGCAGGATATGAGCAGTTCTTC
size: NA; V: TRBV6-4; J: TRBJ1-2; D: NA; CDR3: CASSDMGLGGYTF; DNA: TGTGCCAGCAGTGATATGGGGCTGGGAGGCTACACCTTC
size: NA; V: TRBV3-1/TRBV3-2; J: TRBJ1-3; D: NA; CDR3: CASSLTGGTSGNTIYF; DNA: TGTGCCAGCAGCCTAACCGGAGGGACCTCTGGAAACACCATATATTTT
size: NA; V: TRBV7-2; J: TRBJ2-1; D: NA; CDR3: CASSGPAGGAFNEQFF; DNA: TGTGCCAGCAGCGGGCCCGCCGGCGGGGCTTTTAATGAGCAGTTCTTC